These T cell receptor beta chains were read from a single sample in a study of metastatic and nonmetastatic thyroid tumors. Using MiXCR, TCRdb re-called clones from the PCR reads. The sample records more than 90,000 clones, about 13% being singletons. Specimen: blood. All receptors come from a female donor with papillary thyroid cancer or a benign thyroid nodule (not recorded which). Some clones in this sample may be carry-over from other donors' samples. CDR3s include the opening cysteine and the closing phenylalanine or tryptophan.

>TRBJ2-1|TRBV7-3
CASRLMRLSGIENEQFF
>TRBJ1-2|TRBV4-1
CASSQESGFYYGYTF
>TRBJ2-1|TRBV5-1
CASSLQGTSGDNEQFF
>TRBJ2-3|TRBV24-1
CATSDLTTGTDTQYF
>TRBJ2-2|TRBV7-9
CASSLSTGELFF
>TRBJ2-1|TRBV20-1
CSAKTSGYNEQFF
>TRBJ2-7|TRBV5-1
CASSPTGERYDQYF
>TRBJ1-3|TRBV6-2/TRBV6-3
CASSTRPGQGHSGNTIRF
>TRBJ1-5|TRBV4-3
CASSQDSGDFNQPQHF
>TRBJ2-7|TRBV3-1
CASSLTGERGEQYF
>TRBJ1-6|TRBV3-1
CASSRTGPNFNSPLHF
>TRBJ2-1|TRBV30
CAWRGLVAVNEQFF
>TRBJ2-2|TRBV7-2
CASGTRAHTGELFF
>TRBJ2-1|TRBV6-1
CASKNSGRASEQFF
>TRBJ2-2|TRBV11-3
CASSQGWPVPGELFF
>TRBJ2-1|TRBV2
CASRGRDRGWNEQFF
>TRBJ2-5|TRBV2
CASSSDPAQYF
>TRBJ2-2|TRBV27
CASLPQGTTGELFF
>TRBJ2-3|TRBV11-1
CASSLGSAGDKDTQYF
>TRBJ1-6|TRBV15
CATSRDPQSGSPLHF
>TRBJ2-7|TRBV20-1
CSATDRVLEQYF
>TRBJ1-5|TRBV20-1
CSARSNRVQPQHF
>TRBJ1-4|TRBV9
CASSPLDRENEKLFF
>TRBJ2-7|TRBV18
CASSPQGVHHEQYF
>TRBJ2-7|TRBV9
CASSGQGFAYEQYF
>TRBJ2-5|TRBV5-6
CASSGSTGAPPETQYF
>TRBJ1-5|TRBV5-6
CASSYRQNNQPQHF
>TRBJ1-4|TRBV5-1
CASSLGAGVGNEKLFF
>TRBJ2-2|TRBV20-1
CSARDDSWGASEELFF
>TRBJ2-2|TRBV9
CASSVALDPWAGELFF
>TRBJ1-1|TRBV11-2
CASSRGQGLKNTEAFF
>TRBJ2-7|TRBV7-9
CASSFGTVSYDQYF
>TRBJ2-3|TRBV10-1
CASSEEVLGGTDTQYF
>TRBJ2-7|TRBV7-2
CASSPIYPRWDEQYF